The 10 T cell receptor beta chains below were found in one sample sequenced in a study of breast tumors, draining lymph nodes, adjacent tissues. TCRdb recomputed calls from the multiplex PCR reads with MiXCR, one row per CDR3 protein. The data contain some 250,000 distinct CDR3 sequences, under 35% of them singletons. Axillary draining lymph nodes of breast cancer patients supplied the node samples. Source material: axillary lymph node tissue. The receptors here all came from a female donor with breast cancer. Some clones in this sample may be carry-over from other donors' samples.

This clonotype was seen many times. This chain uses TRBV20-1 with TRBJ2-7, with D tentatively TRBD2 (6 bases). This CDR3 is 13 amino acids long. Trimming left V 2 bases short and J 6 bases short, with 14 bases between. CDR1 is DFQATT, CDR2 SNEGSKA, per germline (reference sequence). In DNA, the CDR3 is TGCAGTGCTAGACCGGGAGAGGGTGTCGAGCAGTACTTC. Translated: CSARPGEGVEQYF.

In this sample, this clonotype turned up many times. The V call is TRBV29-1, the J call TRBJ2-3, with D unresolved. V was cut by 6 bases and J by 2 bases, with 21 bases left in between. CDR3 length: 16 amino acids. The germline gives CDR1 SQVTM, CDR2 ANQGSEA. Here the CDR3 reads CSVPTERELHTDTQYF. Here the CDR3 DNA reads TGCAGCGTCCCAACGGAGCGCGAGTTACACACAGATACGCAGTATTTT.

This clonotype was seen many times. The chain links TRBV29-1 to TRBJ2-7, with 7 bases lining up with TRBD1. The CDR3 runs 14 residues. The germline gives CDR1 SQVTM, CDR2 ANQGSEA. The trim removed 2 bases at V and 1 base at J, leaving 5 bases unmatched. The DNA for the CDR3 is TGCAGCGTTGAAATCCCCAGGGGGTCCTACGAGCAGTACTTC. It encodes CSVEIPRGSYEQYF.

This clonotype was seen more than once but under ten times. This chain connects TRBV19 to TRBJ2-1; TRBD2 matches 15 bases. The length of the CDR3 is 15 residues. V shed 7 bases and J 7 bases; nucleotides not matched to a gene: 5. Looked up from germline, CDR1 is LNHDA and CDR2 is SQIVND (reference sequence). This CDR3 is CASNPGTSGRNEQFF. CDR3 in DNA: TGTGCCAGTAACCCAGGGACTAGCGGGAGGAATGAGCAGTTCTTC.

This clonotype was counted ten times or more. The genes are TRBV15 and TRBJ1-6; D not resolved. V dropped 1 base and J dropped 9 bases, with 13 bases sitting between them. The CDR3 runs 15 residues. Germline assignment: CDR1 LNHNV and CDR2 YYDKDF (reference sequence). The CDR3 reads CATSRGEVGSSPLHF. The CDR3 DNA reads as TGTGCCACCAGCAGAGGGGAAGTGGGGAGTTCACCCCTCCACTTT.

V gene TRBV9 combines with J gene TRBJ2-7; D is tentatively TRBD1 or TRBD2 (5 bases each). The CDR3 totals 14 residues. Germline V gene sequence: CDR1 SGDLS, CDR2 YYNGEE. Between the trimmed V and J ends, which lost 4 bases and 0 bases, there was a span of 11 bases. The CDR3 DNA reads TGTGCCAGCAGCAAACGGGACGGCTCCTACGAGCAGTACTTC. Translated, it gives CASSKRDGSYEQYF. Variable domain in full (rest from reference TRBV9 and TRBJ2-7): DSGVTQTPKHLITATGQRVTLRCSPRSGDLSVYWYQQSLDQGLQFLIQYYNGEERAKGNILERFSAQQFPDLHSELNLSSLELGDSALYFCASSKRDGSYEQYFGPGTRLTVT.

About this clonotype itself: Its ends do not fully match the called genes, so a read error is possible. The V call is TRBV20-1, the J call TRBJ1-6; the D gene is possibly TRBD1 (5 bases). The CDR3 is made up of 15 amino acids. Germline V CDR1 and CDR2: DFQATT, SNEGSKA (reference sequence). The CDR3 bases are TGTAGTGCTAGAGATCGGGACCGAGATAATTCACCCCTCCACTTT. Translated: CSARDRDRDNSPLHF.

The CDR3: CASSLGQGPLHF. CDR3 coding DNA: TGCGCCAGCAGCTTGGGGCAGGGACCCCTCCACTTT. The V gene is TRBV5-1, the J gene TRBJ1-6; D possibly corresponds to TRBD1 (5 bases). CDR1 and CDR2 (germline): SGHRS, YFSETQ. This CDR3 contains 12 residues. V was shortened by 0 bases and J by 12 bases, with 7 bases between the two germline ends.

There are many counts of this clonotype. The chain links TRBV24-1 to TRBJ2-1, with D perhaps matching TRBD1 (5 bases). CDR3 length: 16 amino acids. Germline V gene sequence: CDR1 KGHDR, CDR2 SFDVKD. The V gene lost 2 bases and the J gene lost 3 bases, with 13 bases spanning the gap. The CDR3 here is CATSDSSGRVYNEQFF. For the CDR3, the DNA is TGTGCCACCAGTGATTCCAGTGGCAGGGTCTACAATGAGCAGTTCTTC.

This clonotype appeared many times. The chain uses TRBV9 and TRBJ1-3, with a weak D call TRBD1 (5 bases). This CDR3 spans 16 amino acids. With 3 bases removed from V and 1 base from J, the gap between germline ends came to 14 bases. CDR1 SGDLS and CDR2 YYNGEE come from the germline V gene. DNA for the CDR3: TGTGCCAGCAGCGCCACCGCTCAGGGATCTGGAAACACCATATATTTT. Translating it yields CASSATAQGSGNTIYF.